These 20 T cell receptor beta chains came from one sample sequenced in a study of graft-versus-host responses after intestinal transplantation (dated by TCRdb to the early 2020s). The library was built by means of the immunoSEQ multiplex PCR assay. In TCRdb, the immuneACCESS table is reduced to in-frame sequences with V and J assigned. These tables do not hold every clone; where another copy was compared, an unresolved V gene accounts for under half, and the others remain unexplained. The sample table contains 70,000 to 95,000 clones; only one count was recorded for over 85% of them. Of the sample, approximately 1% is held by the ten largest clones. This specimen's time point label, per the study, means: cells obtained before transplantation from donor or recipient. The antigens these receptors bind are not known. Sequences were derived from unstimulated CD8+ T cells sorted from spleen or lymph node cells, sampled before transplant. These TCRs come from a human donor who was the organ donor for an intestinal transplant.

V and J are TRBV5-6 and TRBJ2-3, with D possibly TRBD2 on 5 matching bases. Germline values: CDR1 SGHDT, CDR2 YYEEEE. This CDR3 has 16 residues. V lost 5 bases and J 2 bases, leaving 18 bases between the germline ends. The chain's CDR3 is CASRRGYRPFTDTQYF. DNA of the CDR3: TGTGCCAGCAGGAGAGGGTACAGACCGTTCACAGATACGCAGTATTTT.

CDR3 DNA: TGTGCCAGCAGTGAAGGGGCTAGCGTCACCCGGAGTGAGCAGTTCTTC. Translation gives CASSEGASVTRSEQFF. The chain has TRBV2 and TRBJ2-1; TRBD2 might be the D (6 bases). Trimming stripped 1 base from V and 9 bases from J, with 19 bases between. The CDR3 spans 16 residues. Germline values: CDR1 SNHLY, CDR2 FYNNEI.

J is TRBJ1-5 and V is TRBV30; the match to TRBD1 covers 8 bases. This CDR3 has 13 amino acids. Germline loops: CDR1 GTSNPN, CDR2 SVGIG (reference sequence). V lost 5 bases to trimming and J lost 2 bases; unmatched junction nucleotides: 2. The CDR3 loop is CAWADRGNQPQHF. CDR3 bases: TGTGCCTGGGCGGACAGGGGCAATCAGCCCCAGCATTTT.

CDR3 sequence reads: CASSEIQGGGETQYF. DNA for the CDR3: TGTGCCAGCAGTGAAATACAGGGAGGGGGGGAGACCCAGTACTTC. The V and J genes are TRBV6-1 and TRBJ2-7; weak D call: TRBD2 (7 bases). The DNA matches TRBJ2-5 better at its end, which makes the J call doubtful. Germline V lookup: CDR1 MNHNS, CDR2 SASEGT. There are 15 residues in the CDR3.

The chain joins TRBV5-1 to TRBJ1-5, with 9 bases aligning to TRBD1. After removal of 5 bases from V and 7 bases from J, the junction contained 13 bases not matched to a gene. The CDR3 extends over 16 amino acids. Per the germline V gene, CDR1 is SGHRS and CDR2 is YFSETQ. CDR3 coding DNA: TGCGCCAGCAGGGCGGGGATCGAGGACAGGGGACAGCCCCAGCATTTT. It specifies CASRAGIEDRGQPQHF.

V gene TRBV29-1 combines with J gene TRBJ1-1; weak D call: TRBD1 (5 bases). Germline V CDR1 and CDR2: SQVTM, ANQGSEA. Trimming removed 4 bases from V and 8 bases from J, with 8 bases in between. CDR3 length equals 10 residues. For the CDR3, the DNA is TGCAGCGTTGGGGGGGAAGAAGCTTTCTTT. Translation: CSVGGEEAFF.

V and J are TRBV7-9 and TRBJ2-7; D is undetermined. With 0 bases removed from V and 5 bases from J, the gap between germline ends came to 14 bases. This CDR3 comprises 15 residues. Germline V gene sequence: CDR1 SEHNR, CDR2 FQNEAQ (reference sequence). The CDR3 loop is CASSLAGSAPHEQYF. DNA for the CDR3: TGTGCCAGCAGCTTAGCCGGTAGTGCCCCCCACGAGCAGTACTTC.

The gene calls are TRBV5-1 and TRBJ2-2; 10 nucleotides line up with TRBD2. The V segment lost 0 bases and the J segment 1 base; nucleotides outside the gene matches: 0. Germline V gene lookup returns CDR1 SGHRS and CDR2 YFSETQ. The CDR3 covers 16 residues. CDR3 nucleotide sequence: TGCGCCAGCAGCTTGGGGACTAGCGGGAACACCGGGGAGCTGTTTTTT. It specifies CASSLGTSGNTGELFF. The full variable domain, with the rest looked up from reference TRBV5-1 and TRBJ2-2, is KAGVTQTPRYLIKTRGQQVTLSCSPISGHRSVSWYQQTPGQGLQFLFEYFSETQRNKGNFPGRFSGRQFSNSRSEMNVSTLELGDSALYLCASSLGTSGNTGELFFGEGSRLTVL.

V is TRBV4-3 and J is TRBJ1-2, with 7 bases matching TRBD1. This CDR3 contains 15 residues. Germline-derived CDR1 and CDR2 are LGHNA and YSLEER. Unmatched junction bases numbered 15, after V lost 6 bases and J lost 8 bases. The CDR3 bases are TGCGCCAGCAGGCCTCGGGACAGTGCCCTATTCGGCTACACCTTC. Protein sequence: CASRPRDSALFGYTF.

This chain uses TRBV2 with TRBJ2-5; the D gene is possibly TRBD2 (6 bases). V was pared by 5 bases and J by 2 bases, with 12 bases between. Germline CDR1 is SNHLY and CDR2 is FYNNEI. There are 14 residues in the CDR3. This CDR3 reads CASSSRDSQETQYF. The CDR3 coding sequence is TGTGCCAGCAGTAGTAGGGACTCACAAGAGACCCAGTACTTC.

This clone was seen only once. The chain is built from TRBV28 and TRBJ2-7; 7 bases match TRBD1. Trimming took 11 bases from V and 3 from J; bases not matched to a gene: 22. The CDR3 is 17 residues long. Germline CDR1 reads MDHEN; CDR2 reads SYDVKM. The CDR3 sequence: CARDRVGSPGNHYEQYF. The DNA for the CDR3 is TGTGCCCGTGACAGGGTAGGGTCCCCCGGGAACCACTACGAGCAGTACTTC.

V gene TRBV6-6 combines with J gene TRBJ1-1; D unclear. The V end lost 6 bases, the J end lost 6 bases, and 14 bases lay between the germline ends. The germline V gene has CDR1 MNHNY and CDR2 SVGAGI (reference sequence). The CDR3 has 13 amino acids. The CDR3: CASSPPGSSEAFF. The CDR3 bases are TGTGCCAGCAGCCCACCTGGGAGTTCTGAAGCTTTCTTT.

This chain joins TRBV28 and TRBJ2-7, with 9 bases matching TRBD2. The germline CDR1 and CDR2 sequences are MDHEN and SYDVKM. V dropped 4 bases and J dropped 2; count of bases not matched to a gene: 12. This CDR3 is 17 amino acids long. The CDR3 coding sequence is TGTGCCAGCAGTTGCTACCTTCGACTAGCGGTCCCCTACGAGCAGTACTTC. Translation: CASSCYLRLAVPYEQYF.

This chain links TRBV5-3 with TRBJ2-7; a possible D gene is TRBD1 (6 bases). TRBV5-3 is noted as an ORF with a role that remains uncertain. This CDR3 comprises 14 residues. V was pared by 7 bases and J by 4 bases, with 18 bases between. The CDR3 loop is CARELNRVGYEQYF. Here the CDR3 DNA reads TGTGCCAGAGAGCTGAACAGGGTCGGGTACGAGCAGTACTTC.

The chain joins TRBV7-9 to TRBJ1-2; 8 nucleotides match TRBD1. The CDR3 is 13 residues long. The V segment lost 3 bases and the J segment 10 bases; nucleotides outside the gene matches: 7. Germline V gene lookup returns CDR1 SEHNR and CDR2 FQNEAQ (reference sequence). CDR3 nucleotide sequence: TGTGCCAGCAGCTTGGACAGGGTGGAATCCTACACCTTC. It yields the protein CASSLDRVESYTF.

The chain links TRBV5-6 to TRBJ2-7, with TRBD1 matching over 9 bases. After removal of 4 bases from V and 3 bases from J, the junction contained 11 bases not matched to a gene. This CDR3 has 16 amino acids. The germline V gene encodes CDR1 SGHDT and CDR2 YYEEEE. CDR3: CASSLGGQGLYYEQYF. The CDR3 DNA reads as TGTGCCAGCAGCCTGGGGGGACAGGGATTATACTACGAGCAGTACTTC.

The chain combines TRBV7-3 with TRBJ1-1; possible D gene TRBD1, 5 bases. The ends were cut back, 5 bases at V and 5 bases at J, with 18 bases in the middle. Germline CDR1 reads SGHTA; CDR2 reads FQGTGA. This CDR3 comprises 15 residues. Here the CDR3 DNA reads TGTGCCAGCAGCCAGACGGGTGGGGCGCGAACTGAAGCTTTCTTT. This gives the protein CASSQTGGARTEAFF.

The V and J genes are TRBV4-1 and TRBJ1-1; the match to TRBD1 covers 7 bases. The CDR3 consists of 14 residues. From germline, CDR1 is MGHRA and CDR2 YSYEKL. J gave up 10 bases and V 1 base, and 9 bases lay outside the gene matches. The CDR3 sequence: CASSQATGVGVAFF. Here the CDR3 DNA reads TGCGCCAGCAGCCAAGCTACAGGGGTAGGGGTAGCTTTCTTT.

The chain combines TRBV5-1 with TRBJ2-1; 8 bases line up with TRBD2. The V segment lost 4 bases and the J segment 0 bases; nucleotides outside the gene matches: 9. Germline V gives CDR1 SGHRS, CDR2 YFSETQ. This CDR3 is built from 17 residues. CDR3 residues: CASSLRTSRSSYNEQFF. In DNA form, the CDR3 reads TGCGCCAGCAGCCTGAGGACTAGCAGGAGCTCCTACAATGAGCAGTTCTTC.

The chain links TRBV19 to TRBJ2-7, with TRBD1 matching 9 bases. The junction had 8 bases not matched to a gene; V was cut back by 2 bases and J by 3 bases. The CDR3 loop spans 16 amino acids. Germline values: CDR1 LNHDA, CDR2 SQIVND (reference sequence). The CDR3 region is CASSILGQGLFYEQYF. The CDR3 DNA follows: TGTGCCAGTAGTATACTGGGACAGGGACTTTTCTACGAGCAGTACTTC.